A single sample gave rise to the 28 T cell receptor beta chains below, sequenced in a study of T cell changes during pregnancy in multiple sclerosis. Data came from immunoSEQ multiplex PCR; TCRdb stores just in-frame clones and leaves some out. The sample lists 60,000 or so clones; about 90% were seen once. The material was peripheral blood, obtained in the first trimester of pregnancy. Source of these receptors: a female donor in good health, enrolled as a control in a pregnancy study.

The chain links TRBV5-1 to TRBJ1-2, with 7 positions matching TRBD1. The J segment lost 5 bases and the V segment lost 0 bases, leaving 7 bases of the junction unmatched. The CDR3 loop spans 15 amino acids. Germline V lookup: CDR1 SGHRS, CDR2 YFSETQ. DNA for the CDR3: TGCGCCAGCAGCTTGGACAGGGGACAAATATATGGCTACACCTTC. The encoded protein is CASSLDRGQIYGYTF.

The DNA of the CDR3 is TGTGCCAGCAGCTTAAGGGACAGGGTTGGCAACAATGAGCAGTTCTTC. Protein: CASSLRDRVGNNEQFF. The J gene is TRBJ2-1, the V gene TRBV7-6; 9 nucleotides match TRBD1. CDR3 length: 16 residues. The junction had 7 bases not matched to a gene; V was cut back by 2 bases and J by 5 bases. The V gene's germline CDR1 is SGHVS and CDR2 FNYEAQ.

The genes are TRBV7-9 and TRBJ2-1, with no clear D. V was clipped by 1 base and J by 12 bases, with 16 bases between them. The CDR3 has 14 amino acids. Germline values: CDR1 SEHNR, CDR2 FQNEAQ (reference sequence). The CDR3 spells CASSLGPELSGQFF. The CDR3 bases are TGTGCCAGCAGCTTAGGCCCGGAACTGTCGGGGCAGTTCTTC.

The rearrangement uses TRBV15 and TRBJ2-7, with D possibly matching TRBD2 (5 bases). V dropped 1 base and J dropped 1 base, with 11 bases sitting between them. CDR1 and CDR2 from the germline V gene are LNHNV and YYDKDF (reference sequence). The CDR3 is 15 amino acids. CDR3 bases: TGTGCCACCAGCAGAGGAGGACTGGCATCCTACGAGCAGTACTTC. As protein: CATSRGGLASYEQYF.

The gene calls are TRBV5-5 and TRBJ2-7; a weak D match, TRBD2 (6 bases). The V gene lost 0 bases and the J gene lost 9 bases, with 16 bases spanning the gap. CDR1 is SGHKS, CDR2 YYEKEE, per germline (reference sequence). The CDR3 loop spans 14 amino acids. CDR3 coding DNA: TGTGCCAGCAGCTTGGCCGGGACTCAGTTGTGGCAGTACTTC. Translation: CASSLAGTQLWQYF.

In DNA form, the CDR3 reads TGTGCCAGCAGTGGGGACAGGGTTAATCAGCCCCAGCATTTT. Protein: CASSGDRVNQPQHF. The chain joins TRBV6-1 to TRBJ1-5; 9 positions match TRBD1. V shed 4 bases and J 4 bases; nucleotides not matched to a gene: 2. This CDR3 is 14 amino acids long. The germline gives CDR1 MNHNS, CDR2 SASEGT.

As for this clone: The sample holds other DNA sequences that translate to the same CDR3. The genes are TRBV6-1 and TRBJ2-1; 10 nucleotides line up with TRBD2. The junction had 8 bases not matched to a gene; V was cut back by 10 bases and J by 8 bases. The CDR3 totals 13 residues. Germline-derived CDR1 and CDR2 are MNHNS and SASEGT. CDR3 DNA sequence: TGTGCCACCAGGCTAGCGGGGGCGTATGAGCAGTTCTTC. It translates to CATRLAGAYEQFF.

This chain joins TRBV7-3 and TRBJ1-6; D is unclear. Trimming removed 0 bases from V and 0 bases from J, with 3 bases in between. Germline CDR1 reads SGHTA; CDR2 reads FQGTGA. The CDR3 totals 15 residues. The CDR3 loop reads CASSLTSSYNSPLHF. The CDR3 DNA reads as TGTGCCAGCAGCTTAACCAGCTCCTATAATTCACCCCTCCACTTT.

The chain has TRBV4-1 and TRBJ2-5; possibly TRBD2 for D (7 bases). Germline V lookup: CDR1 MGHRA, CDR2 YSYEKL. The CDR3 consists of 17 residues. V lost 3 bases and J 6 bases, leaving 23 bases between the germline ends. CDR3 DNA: TGCGCCAGCAGCCACTATGTTAGGGGGGGGGATCCGAAGACCCAGTACTTC. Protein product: CASSHYVRGGDPKTQYF.

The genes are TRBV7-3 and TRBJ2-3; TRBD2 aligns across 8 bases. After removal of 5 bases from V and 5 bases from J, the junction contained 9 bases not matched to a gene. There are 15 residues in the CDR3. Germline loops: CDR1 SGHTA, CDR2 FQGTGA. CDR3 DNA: TGTGCCAGCAGCGACCGGGGGGGGCAGGGAGATACGCAGTATTTT. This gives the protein CASSDRGGQGDTQYF.

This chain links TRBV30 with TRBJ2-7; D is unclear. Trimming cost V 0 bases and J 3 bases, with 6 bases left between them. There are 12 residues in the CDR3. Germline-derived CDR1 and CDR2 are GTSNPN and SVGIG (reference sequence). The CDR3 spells CAWSVSVYEQYF. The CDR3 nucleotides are TGTGCCTGGAGTGTAAGCGTCTACGAGCAGTACTTC.

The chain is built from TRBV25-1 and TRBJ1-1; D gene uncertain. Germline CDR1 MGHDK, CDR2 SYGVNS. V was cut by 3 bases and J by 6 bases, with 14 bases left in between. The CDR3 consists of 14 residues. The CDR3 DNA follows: TGTGCCAGCAGTGATCTCAGTTCCGTCTCTGAAGCTTTCTTT. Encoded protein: CASSDLSSVSEAFF.

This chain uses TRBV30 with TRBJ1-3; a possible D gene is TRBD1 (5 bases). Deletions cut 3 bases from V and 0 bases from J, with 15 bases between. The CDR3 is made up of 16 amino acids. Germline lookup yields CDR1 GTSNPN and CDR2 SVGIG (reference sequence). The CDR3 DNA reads TGTGCCTGGAGAAAAATCCAGGGCCTCTCTGGAAACACCATATATTTT. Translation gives CAWRKIQGLSGNTIYF.

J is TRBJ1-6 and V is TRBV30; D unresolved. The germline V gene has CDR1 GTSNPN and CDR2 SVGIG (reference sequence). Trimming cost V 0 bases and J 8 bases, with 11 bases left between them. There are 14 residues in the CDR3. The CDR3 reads CAWSVGRFDSPLHF. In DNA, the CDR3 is TGTGCCTGGAGTGTGGGCAGGTTCGATTCACCCCTCCACTTT. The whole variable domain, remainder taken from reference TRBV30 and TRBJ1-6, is SQTIHQWPATLVQPVGSPLSLECTVEGTSNPNLYWYRQAAGRGLQLLFYSVGIGQISSEVPQNLSASRPQDRQFILSSKKLLLSDSGFYLCAWSVGRFDSPLHFGNGTRLTVT.

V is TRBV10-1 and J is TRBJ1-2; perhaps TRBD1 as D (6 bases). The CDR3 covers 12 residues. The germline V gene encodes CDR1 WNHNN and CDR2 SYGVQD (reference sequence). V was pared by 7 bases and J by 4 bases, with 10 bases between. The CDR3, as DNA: TGCGCCAGCATTCACAGGGTCTATGGCTACACCTTC. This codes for CASIHRVYGYTF.

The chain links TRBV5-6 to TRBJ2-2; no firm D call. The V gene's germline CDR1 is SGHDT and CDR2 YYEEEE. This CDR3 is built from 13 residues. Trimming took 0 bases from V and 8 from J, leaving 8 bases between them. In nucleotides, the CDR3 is TGTGCCAGCAGCTTGGAAGAGCTGGGGGAGCTGTTTTTT. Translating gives CASSLEELGELFF.

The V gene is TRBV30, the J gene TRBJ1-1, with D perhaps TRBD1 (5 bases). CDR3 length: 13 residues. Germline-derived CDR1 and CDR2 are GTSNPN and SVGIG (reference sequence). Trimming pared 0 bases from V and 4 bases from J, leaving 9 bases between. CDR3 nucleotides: TGTGCCTGGAGTGTCGGGGGTGGCACTGAAGCTTTCTTT. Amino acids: CAWSVGGGTEAFF.

CDR3 sequence reads: CASSVEGTGGYEQYF. Written as DNA, the CDR3 is TGTGCCAGCAGCGTAGAAGGGACAGGGGGTTACGAGCAGTACTTC. This chain joins TRBV9 and TRBJ2-7; 11 bases are shared with TRBD1. J gave up 4 bases and V 0 bases, and 3 bases lay outside the gene matches. The CDR3 covers 15 residues. The germline V gene encodes CDR1 SGDLS and CDR2 YYNGEE.

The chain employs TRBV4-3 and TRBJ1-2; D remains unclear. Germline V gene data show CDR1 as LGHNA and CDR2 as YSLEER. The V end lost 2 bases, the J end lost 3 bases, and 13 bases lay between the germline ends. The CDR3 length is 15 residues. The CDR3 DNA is TGCGCCAGCAGCCAAACGCGGGGATGGGACTATGGCTACACCTTC. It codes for CASSQTRGWDYGYTF.

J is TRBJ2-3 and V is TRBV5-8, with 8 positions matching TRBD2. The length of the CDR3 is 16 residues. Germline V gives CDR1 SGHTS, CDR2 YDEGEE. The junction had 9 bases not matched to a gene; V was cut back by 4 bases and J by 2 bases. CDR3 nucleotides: TGTGCCAGCAGCACGGGGGGGGCCGGTATCACAGATACGCAGTATTTT. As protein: CASSTGGAGITDTQYF.

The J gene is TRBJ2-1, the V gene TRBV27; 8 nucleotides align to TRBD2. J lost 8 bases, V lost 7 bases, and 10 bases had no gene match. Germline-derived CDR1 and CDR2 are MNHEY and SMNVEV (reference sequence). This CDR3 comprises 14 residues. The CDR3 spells CASISGERMYEQFF. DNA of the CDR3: TGTGCCAGCATTAGCGGGGAAAGGATGTATGAGCAGTTCTTC.

The CDR3 loop is CASSYSTYASLGTQYF. The CDR3 nucleotides read TGTGCCAGCAGTTACTCGACATATGCTAGCCTTGGGACCCAGTACTTC. This chain uses TRBV6-5 with TRBJ2-5; a possible D gene is TRBD2 (5 bases). This CDR3 is built from 16 residues. Germline CDR1 reads MNHEY; CDR2 reads SVGAGI. V gave up 0 bases and J gave up 7 bases, with 18 bases separating them.

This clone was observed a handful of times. The CDR3 loop is CASSGRTGIEQYF. In DNA, the CDR3 is TGTGCCAGCAGCGGCAGAACAGGTATCGAGCAGTACTTC. The V and J genes are TRBV7-9 and TRBJ2-7; TRBD1 might be the D (5 bases). CDR3 size: 13 residues. The germline CDR1 and CDR2 sequences are SEHNR and FQNEAQ (reference sequence). Trimming left V 5 bases short and J 6 bases short, with 14 bases between.

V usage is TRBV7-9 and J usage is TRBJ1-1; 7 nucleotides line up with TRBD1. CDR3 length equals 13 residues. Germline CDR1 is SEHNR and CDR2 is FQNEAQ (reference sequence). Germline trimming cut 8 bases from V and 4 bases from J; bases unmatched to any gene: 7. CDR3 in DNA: TGTGCCAGCGCGGGGACAGAAGGCACTGAAGCTTTCTTT. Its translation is CASAGTEGTEAFF.

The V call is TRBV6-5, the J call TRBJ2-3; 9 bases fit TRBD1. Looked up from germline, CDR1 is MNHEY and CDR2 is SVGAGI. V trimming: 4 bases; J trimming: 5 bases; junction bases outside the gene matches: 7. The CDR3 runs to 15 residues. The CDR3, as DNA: TGTGCCAGCAGTTTACGGGACAGGGTAGGAGATACGCAGTATTTT. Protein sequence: CASSLRDRVGDTQYF.

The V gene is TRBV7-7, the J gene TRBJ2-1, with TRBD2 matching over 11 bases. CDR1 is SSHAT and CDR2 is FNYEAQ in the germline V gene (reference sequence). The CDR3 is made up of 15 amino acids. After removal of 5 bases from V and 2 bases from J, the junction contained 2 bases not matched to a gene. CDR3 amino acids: CASSRSGGAYNEQFF. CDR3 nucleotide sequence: TGTGCCAGCAGCCGTAGCGGGGGGGCCTACAATGAGCAGTTCTTC.

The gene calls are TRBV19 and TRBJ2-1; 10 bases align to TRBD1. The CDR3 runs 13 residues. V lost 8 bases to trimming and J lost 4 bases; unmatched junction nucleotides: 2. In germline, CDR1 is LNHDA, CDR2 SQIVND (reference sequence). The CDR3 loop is CASWDRGYNEQFF. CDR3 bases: TGTGCCAGTTGGGACAGGGGATACAATGAGCAGTTCTTC.

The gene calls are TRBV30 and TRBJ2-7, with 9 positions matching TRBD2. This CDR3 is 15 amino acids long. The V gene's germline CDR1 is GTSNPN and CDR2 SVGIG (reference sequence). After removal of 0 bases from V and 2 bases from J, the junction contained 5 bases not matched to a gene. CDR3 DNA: TGTGCCTGGAGTGTACAAAGCGGGGGGCCCTACGAGCAGTACTTC. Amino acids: CAWSVQSGGPYEQYF.